This entry lists 21 T cell receptor beta chains sequenced from one sample in a study of cytomegalovirus exposure and HLA in healthy donors. Vbeta (60) and Jbeta (13) primers were used in the PCR. Method: immunoSEQ multiplex PCR; TCRdb's copy keeps in-frame clones and lacks some. The sample holds more than 95,000 clones, about 13% seen once. The specimen sequenced was PBMCs. These receptors originate from a man in his forties in good health and CMV-seropositive.

Only a few counts were recorded for this clone. This sequence joins TRBV5-4 and TRBJ2-3; D may be TRBD2 (5 bases). CDR1 is SGHNT and CDR2 is YYREEE in the germline V gene (reference sequence). The CDR3 extends over 12 amino acids. Between the trimmed V and J ends, which lost 4 bases and 4 bases, there was a span of 7 bases. This CDR3 reads CASSPEADTQYF. The DNA for the CDR3 is TGTGCCAGCAGCCCGGAGGCAGATACGCAGTATTTT.

This clone occurred a few times. This chain uses TRBV5-4 with TRBJ2-6, with a tentative D call TRBD1 (5 bases). The CDR3 sequence is 15 residues long. V lost 0 bases and J lost 2, with 6 bases in between. CDR1 is SGHNT and CDR2 is YYREEE in the germline V gene (reference sequence). The CDR3 loop is CASSLVGAGANVLTF. The CDR3 nucleotides read TGTGCCAGCAGCTTGGTAGGGGCTGGGGCCAACGTCCTGACTTTC.

This clone was detected only a few times. The chain combines TRBV6-6 with TRBJ1-5; 9 bases line up with TRBD1. The V and J ends lost 0 bases and 9 bases, in that order; junction bases with no gene match: 6. The CDR3 totals 15 residues. CDR1 is MNHNY, CDR2 SVGAGI, per germline (reference sequence). CDR3 sequence reads: CASSYSTGQGSPQHF. Here the CDR3 DNA reads TGTGCCAGCAGTTACTCGACGGGACAGGGTTCGCCCCAGCATTTT.

Concerning this clone itself: The sample has other DNA sequences that encode this CDR3 too. The chain couples TRBV4-1 to TRBJ2-7, with D possibly matching TRBD2 (6 bases). The CDR3 contains 15 residues. Deletions cut 0 bases from V and 0 bases from J, with 9 bases between. CDR1 and CDR2 from the germline V gene are MGHRA and YSYEKL. The CDR3 bases are TGCGCCAGCAGCCAAGAATGGCGGGGCTCCTACGAGCAGTACTTC. Residues: CASSQEWRGSYEQYF.

V is TRBV29-1 and J is TRBJ2-7, with a weak D call TRBD1 (5 bases). Per germline, CDR1 SQVTM and CDR2 ANQGSEA. Trimming stripped 7 bases from V and 2 bases from J, with 12 bases between. The CDR3 sequence is 12 residues long. The CDR3 sequence is CSGTDSTYEQYF. CDR3 bases: TGCAGCGGAACTGACAGCACCTACGAGCAGTACTTC.

V gene TRBV6-6 combines with J gene TRBJ2-2; no clear D. The germline V gene has CDR1 MNHNY and CDR2 SVGAGI (reference sequence). The germline V and J ends were trimmed by 5 bases and 3 bases, with 4 bases remaining between them. There are 12 residues in the CDR3. CDR3 in amino acids: CASSLHTGELFF. As DNA, the CDR3 is TGTGCCAGCAGTCTTCACACCGGGGAGCTGTTTTTT.

The chain is built from TRBV19 and TRBJ2-7, with 10 bases matching TRBD1. V lost 7 bases and J lost 0; bases outside the gene matches: 3. There are 14 residues in the CDR3. CDR1 LNHDA and CDR2 SQIVND come from the germline V gene (reference sequence). CDR3 sequence (DNA): TGTGCCAGTACCCGGACAGGGGGCTCCTACGAGCAGTACTTC. Translating it yields CASTRTGGSYEQYF.

J is TRBJ2-1 and V is TRBV7-6; D may be TRBD2 (6 bases). V gave up 1 base and J gave up 4 bases, with 14 bases separating them. Germline V gene data show CDR1 as SGHVS and CDR2 as FNYEAQ. CDR3 length: 16 residues. The CDR3 here is CASSLGEWRGYNEQFF. The CDR3 DNA reads as TGTGCCAGCAGCTTAGGGGAGTGGCGGGGTTACAATGAGCAGTTCTTC.

This clone has more than one count but fewer than ten. V and J are TRBV7-9 and TRBJ1-4; perhaps TRBD1 as D (5 bases). CDR1 is SEHNR, CDR2 FQNEAQ, per germline (reference sequence). V was trimmed by 10 bases and J by 8 bases, leaving 17 bases between them. The CDR3 spans 13 residues. CDR3 sequence (DNA): TGTGCCACCCCACCGCCGGAGGGGGAAAAACTGTTTTTT. Its translation is CATPPPEGEKLFF.

There are a few counts of this clone. This chain connects TRBV28 to TRBJ2-1; D is possibly TRBD2 (6 bases). CDR3 length: 12 residues. Per the germline V gene, CDR1 is MDHEN and CDR2 is SYDVKM. Trimming shortened V by 7 bases and J by 9 bases, and 13 bases separated the two germline ends. In nucleotides, the CDR3 is TGTGCCAGCACCTCGGGGGATCTTGAGCAGTTCTTC. Protein sequence: CASTSGDLEQFF.

The rearrangement links TRBV11-2 to TRBJ1-1; 7 positions agree with TRBD1. The ends lost 6 bases at V and 1 base at J; junction bases unmatched: 5. Looked up from germline, CDR1 is SGHAT and CDR2 is FQNNGV. This CDR3 comprises 14 residues. The CDR3 DNA reads TGTGCCAGCAGAGGGACAGCTTCGAACACTGAAGCTTTCTTT. This gives the protein CASRGTASNTEAFF.

This clone was seen more than once but under ten times. The V gene is TRBV11-2, the J gene TRBJ2-3; D is perhaps TRBD2 (5 bases). This CDR3 is built from 13 residues. V lost 4 bases to trimming and J lost 8 bases, with 13 bases between them. Germline CDR1 and CDR2: SGHAT and FQNNGV. The CDR3 loop is CASSSLEGGTQYF. The CDR3 DNA sequence: TGTGCCAGCAGCTCCCTCGAGGGTGGTACGCAGTATTTT.

V and J are TRBV7-9 and TRBJ2-7, with 11 bases aligning to TRBD2. Trimming took 5 bases from V and 0 from J; bases not matched to a gene: 3. The length of the CDR3 is 15 residues. Germline CDR1 and CDR2: SEHNR and FQNEAQ (reference sequence). In DNA, the CDR3 is TGTGCCAGCAGCGAGACTAGCGGGATCTCCTACGAGCAGTACTTC. Its translation: CASSETSGISYEQYF.

The V gene is TRBV19, the J gene TRBJ2-4; 8 bases match TRBD1. V trimming: 4 bases; J trimming: 3 bases; junction bases outside the gene matches: 8. This CDR3 is 16 amino acids long. Germline V gene data show CDR1 as LNHDA and CDR2 as SQIVND (reference sequence). The CDR3 sequence: CASSKQGVRVKNIQYF. The CDR3 DNA reads as TGTGCCAGTAGTAAACAGGGGGTTAGAGTCAAAAACATTCAGTACTTC.

This clone was seen only a few times. This sequence joins TRBV5-8 and TRBJ2-5; a weak D match, TRBD1 (6 bases). Germline CDR1 reads SGHTS; CDR2 reads YDEGEE. The CDR3 extends over 13 amino acids. Trimming pared 4 bases from V and 5 bases from J, leaving 12 bases between. This CDR3 reads CASSHRDFETQYF. Written as DNA, the CDR3 is TGTGCCAGCAGCCACAGGGATTTCGAGACCCAGTACTTC.

The V gene is TRBV9, the J gene TRBJ2-6; D might be TRBD1 (6 bases). Germline V lookup: CDR1 SGDLS, CDR2 YYNGEE. The ends were cut back, 4 bases at V and 4 bases at J, with 15 bases in the middle. The CDR3 consists of 16 residues. CDR3 region: CASSTHTGSGANVLTF. Written as DNA, the CDR3 is TGTGCCAGCAGCACACATACAGGGTCCGGGGCCAACGTCCTGACTTTC.

V is TRBV9 and J is TRBJ1-1, with D hard to call. The germline V and J ends were trimmed by 0 bases and 4 bases, with 7 bases remaining between them. The CDR3 length is 13 residues. Germline V gene lookup returns CDR1 SGDLS and CDR2 YYNGEE. In DNA, the CDR3 is TGTGCCAGCAGCGTAGCGGCGGGCACTGAAGCTTTCTTT. Protein sequence: CASSVAAGTEAFF.

J is TRBJ2-2 and V is TRBV4-1; the D gene is possibly TRBD1 (7 bases). V lost 6 bases and J 4 bases, leaving 15 bases between the germline ends. Germline assignment: CDR1 MGHRA and CDR2 YSYEKL. CDR3 length equals 15 residues. The CDR3 here is CASRYRQGGTGELFF. DNA for the CDR3: TGCGCCAGCAGGTACCGACAGGGAGGCACCGGGGAGCTGTTTTTT.

This clone was seen more than once but under ten times. The chain has TRBV6-6 and TRBJ1-2; the D gene is possibly TRBD1 (5 bases). There are 14 residues in the CDR3. V lost 2 bases and J lost 3, with 10 bases in between. Germline values: CDR1 MNHNY, CDR2 SVGAGI (reference sequence). The CDR3 DNA reads as TGTGCCAGCAGTTACGGGGGGAAAGACTATGGCTACACCTTC. Amino acid sequence: CASSYGGKDYGYTF.

The table lists this clone with many counts. The chain has TRBV6-5 and TRBJ2-1, with 7 nucleotides matching TRBD2. Germline lookup yields CDR1 MNHEY and CDR2 SVGAGI. J gave up 15 bases and V 6 bases, and 14 bases lay outside the gene matches. The CDR3 sequence is 13 residues long. The CDR3: CASRLGGLGLWFF. Written as DNA, the CDR3 is TGTGCCAGCAGGCTGGGGGGGTTAGGGCTCTGGTTCTTC.

This clone was counted between two and nine times. This rearrangement joins TRBV14 to TRBJ2-7; 7 nucleotides match TRBD1. The CDR3 totals 13 residues. Germline V gives CDR1 SGHDN, CDR2 FVKESK. The J segment lost 4 bases and the V segment lost 4 bases, leaving 4 bases of the junction unmatched. The CDR3 coding sequence is TGTGCCAGCAGCCCGGGACAGAATTACGAGCAGTACTTC. Its protein product is CASSPGQNYEQYF.